Reported below is one T cell receptor beta chain. The data are from a study of T cells after yellow fever vaccination. Study-level background: Any fraction with a low cell number was prepared using SMART-Seq v4 Ultra Low Input.

CDR3 length: 18 residues. Germline V gene data show CDR1 as LNHNV and CDR2 as YYDKDF (reference sequence). With V trimmed by 0 bases and J by 1 base, 3 bases remained unmatched. 5'RACE template switching generated TCR cDNA, adding a universal primer site and UMIs. TCRdb processed the 5' RACE reads anew with MiXCR; each CDR3 protein has one entry. The sample includes under 550,000 distinct CDR3 sequences, roughly a fifth of them seen just once. The chain joins TRBV15 to TRBJ2-5, with TRBD2 matching over 15 bases. This receptor was identified in a man younger than 30 who received the YFV17D yellow fever vaccine. The source material was PBMCs, sampled 20 to 25 days after the first yellow fever vaccination. CDR3 nucleotides: TGTGCCACCAGCAGAGACCCGGGACTAGCGGGGGGCCAAGAGACCCAGTACTTC. As protein: CATSRDPGLAGGQETQYF.